A single sample is the source of the 6 T cell receptor beta chains below, sequenced in a study of T cells in localized non-small cell lung cancer. Libraries were prepared by immunoSEQ multiplex PCR; TCRdb keeps only in-frame clonotypes and omits some of them. The data show 41,000 or so clones, more than 85% seen once. The sample was peripheral blood, taken before any cancer treatment. The source is a woman aged 18 to 50 with stage III lung adenocarcinoma.

The chain recombines TRBV18 with TRBJ1-1; no definite D call. The CDR3 has 15 residues. The germline gives CDR1 KGHSH, CDR2 LQKENI. V lost 3 bases and J 5 bases, leaving 16 bases between the germline ends. The CDR3 sequence is CASSPLLSDVTEAFF. CDR3 nucleotide sequence: TGTGCCAGCTCACCCCTTTTATCAGACGTGACTGAAGCTTTCTTT.

As for this clone: An end of the junction does not agree with germline; a read error may underlie this. CDR3 in DNA: TGTGCCAGCAGCTTAGCTAGCAGATCCTCCAATGAGCAGTTCTTC. Translation: CASSLASRSSNEQFF. The J gene is TRBJ2-1, the V gene TRBV13, with D possibly TRBD2 on 5 matching bases. The CDR3 length is 15 residues. Germline loops: CDR1 PRHDT, CDR2 FYEKMQ (reference sequence).

J is TRBJ1-1 and V is TRBV4-1; D may be TRBD1 (5 bases). V lost 1 base and J lost 0, with 18 bases in between. From germline, CDR1 is MGHRA and CDR2 YSYEKL. CDR3 length: 18 amino acids. CDR3 sequence: CASSQARRAGVMNTEAFF. In DNA form, the CDR3 reads TGCGCCAGCAGCCAAGCGCGGCGGGCGGGGGTCATGAACACTGAAGCTTTCTTT.

The chain has TRBV27 and TRBJ1-4; no clear D. The V and J ends lost 5 bases and 8 bases respectively, with 6 bases between them. The CDR3 has 11 amino acids. Per germline, CDR1 MNHEY and CDR2 SMNVEV (reference sequence). Here the CDR3 reads CASSRGEKLFF. CDR3 nucleotide sequence: TGTGCCAGCAGTCGGGGAGAAAAACTGTTTTTT. The full variable domain, completed using reference TRBV27 and TRBJ1-4, is EAQVTQNPRYLITVTGKKLTVTCSQNMNHEYMSWYRQDPGLGLRQIYYSMNVEVTDKGDVPEGYKVSRKEKRNFPLILESPSPNQTSLYFCASSRGEKLFFGSGTQLSVL.

The chain is built from TRBV4-1 and TRBJ2-2, with 9 positions matching TRBD1. The CDR3 runs to 16 residues. Germline V gene sequence: CDR1 MGHRA, CDR2 YSYEKL. With V trimmed by 4 bases and J by 1 base, 4 bases remained unmatched. CDR3 coding DNA: TGCGCCAGCAGCCCGATGACAGGGGGGAACACCGGGGAGCTGTTTTTT. Its protein is CASSPMTGGNTGELFF.

V gene TRBV18 combines with J gene TRBJ1-4; TRBD1 agrees at 10 bases. The CDR3 covers 14 residues. V dropped 4 bases and J dropped 5; count of bases not matched to a gene: 1. Germline CDR1 is KGHSH and CDR2 is LQKENI. CDR3 residues: CASSQDRGNEKLFF. The CDR3 bases are TGTGCCAGCTCACAGGACAGGGGGAATGAAAAACTGTTTTTT.